These T cell receptor beta chains were read from a single sample in a study of CD8 T cells in Susac syndrome. A single record per CDR3 protein comes from TCRdb applying MiXCR to the immunoSEQ multiplex PCR reads. Among around 160,000 distinct CDR3 sequences listed, roughly 94% were seen once. The source material was CD4+ T cells from PBMCs. These receptors all stem from a human donor with multiple sclerosis. CDR3s include the opening cysteine and the closing phenylalanine or tryptophan.

TRBV12-3/TRBV12-4 | CASRLQDLEAFF
TRBV3-1 | CASSQAVNYGYTF
TRBV15 | CATSRDRLAVNEQFF
TRBV30 | CAWSRGGLNTQYF
TRBV7-7 | CASSFPGTNTEAFF
TRBV3-1 | CASSPYEQYF
TRBV7-3 | CASSPGHFYGYTF
TRBV30 | CAWRLQGNTEAFF
TRBV6-1 | CASSETRGLGNTIYF
TRBV5-1 | CASSFDPGTRGNTIYF
TRBV5-1 | CASKEAGVSYEQYF
TRBV27 | CASSRKAREGNEQFF
TRBV11-2 | CASSLAQGAGGYTF
TRBV2 | CASSEGNGYEQYF
TRBV5-1 | CASSLGGRALYEQYF
TRBV21-1 | CASSEKSAFRLEANYGYTF
TRBV27 | CASRGTGGGIQYF
TRBV2 | CASTLPFTYEQYF
TRBV6-2/TRBV6-3 | CASTVRDTQYF
TRBV20-1 | CSANRAGMQGNQPQHF
TRBV28 | CASRNTDSFYEQYF
TRBV19 | CASSSGTGIGETQYF
TRBV2 | CASSVGRDDGYTF
TRBV28 | CASSSPLGSVTQYF
TRBV6-2/TRBV6-3 | CASSYSSSGSYEQYF
TRBV7-9 | CASTAGLDTQYF
TRBV12-3/TRBV12-4 | CASSGVALGQPQHF
TRBV5-1 | CASSLVLRQGGEKLFF
TRBV29-1 | CSVYRGSGANVLTF
TRBV12-3/TRBV12-4 | CASIVGTGNYEQYF
TRBV6-5 | CASSYSRTGWGETQYF
TRBV24-1 | CATSPRLAGMEETQYF
TRBV7-3 | CASSLTGTGVQPQHF
TRBV4-1 | CASSQMSGRAGGQETQYF
TRBV10-3 | CAISDRIGDIPGGQYF
TRBV4-3 | CASSQEASMGNTIYF
TRBV12-3/TRBV12-4 | CASRPRGNTEAFF